This paragraph covers one T cell receptor (beta chain) sequence. No antigen is known for it. TCRdb re-analysed the 5' RACE reads in MiXCR, keeping a single row per CDR3 protein. The repertoire includes hundreds of thousands of distinct CDR3 sequences, around 17% of them detected once, and about 12% sits in the top ten. Germline CDR1 LGHDT, CDR2 YNNKEL (reference sequence). This CDR3 comprises 11 residues. Trimming pared 6 bases from V and 9 bases from J, leaving 9 bases between. The data derive from a study of T-cell memory formation after mild COVID-19. The study, taken as a whole, reports: Researchers report contracting CD4+ clones mostly in CM and EM, with CD8+ clones in EMRA. Pre-infection memory held some responding clones, suggesting pre-existing cross-reactive T cells responded.

The rearrangement uses TRBV3-1 and TRBJ2-1; the D gene is possibly TRBD1 (5 bases). Sequenced sample: PBMCs or a T cell subset sorted from them (not recorded which). The source is an adult woman who had mild COVID-19 (a few samples of this study predate the infection). Cell type and time point are not known. The CDR3 loop is CASSRRGEQFF. The CDR3 DNA reads as TGTGCCAGCAGTCGAAGGGGTGAGCAGTTCTTC.